The 14 T cell receptor beta chains presented below share a single source sample, sequenced in a study of Ad26.COV2.S vaccination and SARS-CoV-2 variants. Using immunoSEQ multiplex PCR, the repertoire was profiled, and TCRdb retains in-frame clones only, with some absent. The sample has roughly 300,000 clones; around 88% are singletons. Indicated treatment: 19 received Ad26.COV2.S at low or high dose, single or two shots; five or six received placebo; per-sample allocation not given. Sample collection was performed on day 63 after the first vaccine or placebo injection. The material sequenced was peripheral blood, taken in a trial of Ad26.COV2.S vaccine versus placebo. These receptors all come from a person aged 18-60 years who received the Ad26.COV2.S COVID-19 vaccine or a placebo.

J is TRBJ1-2 and V is TRBV5-6; tentative D call: TRBD1 (5 bases). V lost 0 bases and J lost 4, with 13 bases in between. Germline assignment: CDR1 SGHDT and CDR2 YYEEEE. The CDR3 is 15 amino acids. The CDR3 protein is CASSLDTGPTYGYTF. Here the CDR3 DNA reads TGTGCCAGCAGCTTGGATACGGGACCGACCTATGGCTACACCTTC.

The table lists this clone with a few counts. The genes are TRBV7-9 and TRBJ1-2; a possible D gene is TRBD1 (5 bases). CDR1 is SEHNR, CDR2 FQNEAQ, per germline (reference sequence). Between the trimmed V and J ends, which lost 5 bases and 4 bases, there was a span of 17 bases. This CDR3 is built from 15 residues. Here the CDR3 reads CASSTVVRGPYGYTF. DNA for the CDR3: TGTGCCAGCAGCACCGTCGTGCGGGGCCCCTATGGCTACACCTTC.

The V and J genes are TRBV6-1 and TRBJ1-4, with unresolved D. Deletions cut 0 bases from V and 0 bases from J, with 5 bases between. CDR1 and CDR2 (germline): MNHNS, SASEGT. The CDR3 contains 15 residues. The CDR3 bases are TGTGCCAGCAGTGAAGCCCGTGCAACTAATGAAAAACTGTTTTTT. This codes for CASSEARATNEKLFF.

The rearrangement joins TRBV28 to TRBJ2-2; 14 bases align to TRBD2. The V and J ends lost 5 bases and 7 bases, in that order; junction bases with no gene match: 9. The germline V gene has CDR1 MDHEN and CDR2 SYDVKM. The CDR3 contains 17 residues. The DNA of the CDR3 is TGTGCCAGCAGTGTCCCGGGACTAGCGGGAGTAAGCGGGGAGCTGTTTTTT. Residues: CASSVPGLAGVSGELFF.

This clone was recorded only once. J is TRBJ2-1 and V is TRBV7-9; 12 bases match TRBD2. Germline V gene lookup returns CDR1 SEHNR and CDR2 FQNEAQ (reference sequence). The CDR3 has 15 amino acids. V was clipped by 5 bases and J by 6 bases; unmatched bases: 5. CDR3 region: CASSTSSGRANEQFF. The CDR3 nucleotides are TGTGCCAGCAGCACCTCTAGCGGGAGGGCCAATGAGCAGTTCTTC.

This clone was seen a few times. V and J are TRBV7-9 and TRBJ2-5, with 12 bases lining up with TRBD1. This CDR3 spans 16 amino acids. Germline assignment: CDR1 SEHNR and CDR2 FQNEAQ (reference sequence). V was clipped by 5 bases and J by 5 bases; unmatched bases: 9. CDR3 DNA sequence: TGTGCCAGCAGCCTACCGGGGACAGGGGGCGGGGAGACCCAGTACTTC. Its protein is CASSLPGTGGGETQYF.

The genes are TRBV3-1 (or the pseudogene TRBV3-2) and TRBJ2-5, with D maybe TRBD2 (7 bases). Germline CDR1 reads LGHDT; CDR2 reads YNNKEL (reference sequence). The CDR3 runs 14 residues. V dropped 1 base and J dropped 5 bases, with 11 bases sitting between them. CDR3 residues: CASSQAGGLETQYF. The CDR3 coding sequence is TGTGCCAGCAGCCAAGCGGGGGGCCTGGAGACCCAGTACTTC.

This clone was seen only a few times. The chain carries TRBV11-1 and TRBJ1-2; maybe TRBD1 (6 bases). Germline V gene sequence: CDR1 SGHAT, CDR2 FQDESV (reference sequence). CDR3 length: 13 residues. The germline V and J ends were trimmed by 5 bases and 6 bases, with 13 bases remaining between them. The CDR3 sequence is CASSLAGENGYTF. In DNA, the CDR3 is TGTGCCAGCAGCCTGGCAGGGGAGAATGGCTACACCTTC.

This chain links TRBV12-5 with TRBJ2-4, with no clear D. The germline V and J ends were trimmed by 8 bases and 8 bases, with 4 bases remaining between them. CDR1 is LGHNT and CDR2 is FRNRAP in the germline V gene. CDR3 length equals 9 residues. CDR3 sequence (DNA): TGTGCTAGTTTGGACATTCAGTACTTC. Translating it yields CASLDIQYF.

The V call is TRBV28, the J call TRBJ1-2, with D unclear. Trimming removed 6 bases at V and 3 bases at J, with 17 bases between. The CDR3 spans 15 residues. Per germline, CDR1 MDHEN and CDR2 SYDVKM. CDR3 residues: CASSPISSSYYGYTF. DNA of the CDR3: TGTGCCAGCAGCCCGATTAGCTCCTCCTACTATGGCTACACCTTC.

The chain couples TRBV27 to TRBJ1-2; possibly TRBD1 for D (5 bases). V was cut by 0 bases and J by 6 bases, with 14 bases left in between. The CDR3 extends over 15 amino acids. Germline assignment: CDR1 MNHEY and CDR2 SMNVEV (reference sequence). The CDR3 region is CASSLSTYGGDGYTF. In DNA form, the CDR3 reads TGTGCCAGCAGTTTATCGACATATGGGGGTGATGGCTACACCTTC.

V usage is TRBV2 and J usage is TRBJ1-1; a possible D gene is TRBD1 (5 bases). The V gene's germline CDR1 is SNHLY and CDR2 FYNNEI. Trimming left V 7 bases short and J 1 base short, with 13 bases between. The CDR3 is made up of 14 amino acids. The CDR3 DNA reads as TGTGCCAGCATGGGACGACCGCGGAACACTGAAGCTTTCTTT. Its translation is CASMGRPRNTEAFF.

The V gene is TRBV7-2, the J gene TRBJ1-6, with D perhaps TRBD1 (5 bases). Trimming pared 6 bases from V and 0 bases from J, leaving 6 bases between. CDR1 is SGHTA and CDR2 is FQGNSA in the germline V gene. CDR3 length: 14 amino acids. CDR3 region: CASSDSSYNSPLHF. CDR3 coding DNA: TGTGCCAGCAGTGACAGCTCCTATAATTCACCCCTCCACTTT.

V gene TRBV7-6 combines with J gene TRBJ1-5; the D is unclear. V was shortened by 0 bases and J by 6 bases, with 6 bases between the two germline ends. Germline values: CDR1 SGHVS, CDR2 FNYEAQ. The CDR3 has 13 residues. The CDR3 region is CASSLAGSQPQHF. CDR3 in DNA: TGTGCCAGCAGCTTAGCAGGGAGTCAGCCCCAGCATTTT.